This TCR beta chain comes out of a study of shared clonotypes between healthy human individuals. The donors, all of them Caucasian adults, lived in Nashville, Tennessee. The CD4+ fraction was divided into a CD45RA+ naive subset and a CD45RA-negative memory subset. This clone was recorded a few times. Using immunoSEQ multiplex PCR, the repertoire was profiled, and TCRdb retains in-frame clones only, with some absent. The sample holds around 700,000 clones, 74% seen once. Trimming pared 6 bases from V and 3 bases from J, leaving 5 bases between. Germline assignment: CDR1 LNHDA and CDR2 SQIVND (reference sequence). This CDR3 contains 11 residues.

The source material was memory CD4+ T cells sorted from blood. The subset denotes: CD45RA-negative fraction. The chain couples TRBV19 to TRBJ1-2; D gene unclear. The receptor's source is a woman under 40 in good health. The CDR3, as DNA: TGTGCCAGTAGCAGATACTATGGCTACACCTTC. It specifies CASSRYYGYTF.